This TCR beta chain was observed in a study of neoadjuvant anti-PD-1 for oral cavity cancer. Study details: Non-progressing patients received a fourth nivolumab dose near day 43, then surgery on days 50-56.

Documented time point: after neoadjuvant nivolumab, at surgical resection. Libraries were prepared by immunoSEQ multiplex PCR; TCRdb keeps only in-frame clonotypes and omits some of them. The sample consists of about 7,800 clones, approximately 70% of them appearing once. The CDR3 covers 19 residues. The V end lost 0 bases, the J end lost 1 base, and 18 bases lay between the germline ends. Germline values: CDR1 KGHSH, CDR2 LQKENI. Here the sequenced sample was PBMCs, taken after nivolumab (anti-PD-1) treatment. This clonotype was sampled from a person between 35 and 79 years old with oral cavity squamous cell carcinoma. V and J are TRBV18 and TRBJ2-2, with D maybe TRBD2 (7 bases). The CDR3 is CASSPPRGGRSRNTGELFF. In nucleotides, the CDR3 is TGTGCCAGCTCACCACCGAGGGGGGGGCGCAGCAGGAACACCGGGGAGCTGTTTTTT.